These T cell receptor beta chains were read from a single sample in a study of blood T cell repertoires in COVID-19. Method: immunoSEQ multiplex PCR; TCRdb's copy keeps in-frame clones and lacks some. The profile shows over 70,000 clones, 84% of them singletons. Specimen: peripheral blood. The source of these receptors is a human donor in a cohort sampled during active COVID-19. The CDR3 runs from the conserved cysteine through the conserved F or W. D genes are given only for firm matches. The listing skips clone size in some rows; elsewhere it reads once, few, many or a size class.

d_call clone_size j_call v_call cdr3_nt cdr3_aa
TRBD1 - TRBJ2-3 TRBV2 TGTGCCAGCATGAGGGGGCTCACAGATACGCAGTATTTT CASMRGLTDTQYF
- - TRBJ2-6 TRBV3-1/TRBV3-2 TGTGCCAGCAGCAAGAACCAGGGGTCTGGGGCCAACGTCCTGACTTTC CASSKNQGSGANVLTF
TRBD1 - TRBJ1-2 TRBV27 TGTGCCAGCAGTTTGGGACAGGGGGACTATGGCTACACCTTC CASSLGQGDYGYTF
- once TRBJ1-1 TRBV7-7 TGTGCCAGCAGCCGTCTCGGACAGATGAACACTGAAGCTTTCTTT CASSRLGQMNTEAFF
- - TRBJ1-2 TRBV7-3 TGTGCCAGCAGCTTTCAGTGGCTGAACTATGGCTACACCTTC CASSFQWLNYGYTF
TRBD1 many TRBJ2-7 TRBV5-1 TGCGCCAGCAGCTTGGATTGGGGACAGGGGTACGAGCAGTACTTC CASSLDWGQGYEQYF
- - TRBJ2-2 TRBV5-1 TGCGCCAGCAGCTTGTCCCCGGGGGACACCGGGGAGCTGTTTTTT CASSLSPGDTGELFF
TRBD1 - TRBJ1-1 TRBV2 TGTGCCAGCAGTCCAGCCACAGGGGCCATGAACACTGAAGCTTTCTTT CASSPATGAMNTEAFF
TRBD1 - TRBJ2-3 TRBV5-1 TGCGCCAGCAGCCCCGGGACAGGGCCCACAGATACGCAGTATTTT CASSPGTGPTDTQYF
TRBD1 - TRBJ1-2 TRBV5-5 TGTGCCAGCAGCCCTCGGACAGGACGTGGCTACACCTTC CASSPRTGRGYTF
- - TRBJ2-3 TRBV19 TGTGCCAGTAGCCCCTCCCTACTAGCCCGGGGAATGGGGTGGGCGCAGTATTTT CASSPSLLARGMGWAQYF
- - TRBJ2-7 TRBV19 TGTGCCAGTAGTATAGATTCCGGGAGTACCTACGAGCAGTACTTC CASSIDSGSTYEQYF
- - TRBJ2-5 TRBV7-9 TGTGCCAGCAGCCCTAACCACGGGGGTTGGGAGACCCAGTACTTC CASSPNHGGWETQYF
- - TRBJ2-5 TRBV29-1 TGCAGCGTTAAAAGGGGCCAAGAGACCCAGTACTTC CSVKRGQETQYF
- - TRBJ2-1 TRBV6-5 TGTGCCAGCAGTTTCAGGGGGGCCTACAATGAGCAGTTCTTC CASSFRGAYNEQFF
- - TRBJ1-2 TRBV19 TGTGCCAGTAGTAGTCGCACACATGGCTACACCTTC CASSSRTHGYTF
TRBD1 - TRBJ1-2 TRBV9 TGTGCCAGCAGCACCCACCCGGCCACAGGGGACTATGGCTACACCTTC CASSTHPATGDYGYTF
TRBD2 - TRBJ2-1 TRBV27 TGTGCCAGCAGTCACTTATCTAGCGGGGAGTATGAGCAGTTCTTC CASSHLSSGEYEQFF
- once TRBJ2-7 TRBV9 TGTGCCAGCAGCGTAGCTTTCGGGGATTACGAGCAGTACTTC CASSVAFGDYEQYF
- - TRBJ2-2 TRBV7-9 TGTGCCACCAGCTTTGACTACACCGGGGAGCTGTTTTTT CATSFDYTGELFF
TRBD1 - TRBJ1-5 TRBV5-6 TGTGCCAGCAGCGTGCAGGGGGCTAACAATCAGCCCCAGCATTTT CASSVQGANNQPQHF
TRBD1 once TRBJ2-7 TRBV11-3 TGTGCCAGCAGCCCGAGACAGGGGGGGACTTTCAGCGAGCAGTACTTC CASSPRQGGTFSEQYF
- - TRBJ1-1 TRBV5-1 TGCGCCAGCAGCGGAGGGGCGGCAACAACCACTGAAGCTTTCTTT CASSGGAATTTEAFF
TRBD2 - TRBJ2-2 TRBV6-2/TRBV6-3 TGTGCCAGCAGCCTCGGACTAGCGGGGACGAACACCGGGGAGCTGTTTTTT CASSLGLAGTNTGELFF
- - TRBJ1-1 TRBV7-2 TGTGCCAGCAGCTTACGGTGGGGGCGGATCACTGAAGCTTTCTTT CASSLRWGRITEAFF
- - TRBJ2-7 TRBV10-2 TGCGCCAGCAGCCAAACAGGGACCTACGAGCAGTACTTC CASSQTGTYEQYF
TRBD1 once TRBJ2-7 TRBV28 TGTGCCAGCTCACCGACAGGGGCCTACGAGCAGTACTTC CASSPTGAYEQYF
- - TRBJ1-2 TRBV21-1 TGTGCCAGCAGCGTTCGGGACATCTGCTATGGCTACACCTTC CASSVRDICYGYTF
TRBD1 - TRBJ1-1 TRBV5-1 TGCGCCAGCAGCCCGGAGACAGGGGAAGCTTTCTTT CASSPETGEAFF
TRBD2 - TRBJ2-1 TRBV13 TGTGCCAGCAGCTTAGGGCGGGGGAGCTACAATGAGCAGTTCTTC CASSLGRGSYNEQFF
- - TRBJ2-7 TRBV6-5 TGTGCCAGCAGATCGGGGAGGGGGAACCAGTACGAGCAGTACTTC CASRSGRGNQYEQYF
TRBD2 once TRBJ2-3 TRBV27 TGTGCCAGCAGTTTATTAGCGGGGGGTACTAGCACAGATACGCAGTATTTT CASSLLAGGTSTDTQYF
- once TRBJ2-6 TRBV6-6 TGTGCCAGCAGCCCTCGTTATGGCGGGGCCAACGTCCTGACTTTC CASSPRYGGANVLTF
TRBD1 - TRBJ1-1 TRBV11-2 TGTGCCAGCAGCCTACGACAGGGCTGGGGGAGCACTGAAGCTTTCTTT CASSLRQGWGSTEAFF
TRBD2 - TRBJ2-3 TRBV5-1 TGCGCCGCCGCTAGCGGGGGCAGGGGAGATACGCAGTATTTT CAAASGGRGDTQYF
- - TRBJ2-1 TRBV4-1 TGCGCCAGCAGCCCAGCCGGATTCAGCGCTTACAATGAGCAGTTCTTC CASSPAGFSAYNEQFF
- - TRBJ1-1 TRBV18 TGTGCCAGCTCACCACCGGTACATCAGAACACTGAAGCTTTCTTT CASSPPVHQNTEAFF
- once TRBJ2-3 TRBV9 TGTGCCAGCAGCGTAGTTCCCCGGTCCTCTAGCACAGATACGCAGTATTTT CASSVVPRSSSTDTQYF
- - TRBJ1-5 TRBV7-2 TGTGCCAGCAGCTTGAAGGGAGTCAATCAGCCCCAGCATTTT CASSLKGVNQPQHF
- - TRBJ1-6 TRBV6-4 TGTGCCAGCAGTGACCTCCCGGGGGGAAGTTCACCCCTCCACTTT CASSDLPGGSSPLHF
- - TRBJ1-1 TRBV9 TGTGCCAGCAGCGTAGATTCCGGCCGAGGGACTGAAGCTTTCTTT CASSVDSGRGTEAFF
TRBD1 - TRBJ1-2 TRBV18 TGTGCCAGCTCACCTACCCGGACAGGGACCGGCTATGGCTACACCTTC CASSPTRTGTGYGYTF
- - TRBJ2-5 TRBV10-3 TGTGCCATCAGTGTGGGTCTAGCGTCGCAAGAGACCCAGTACTTC CAISVGLASQETQYF
TRBD1 - TRBJ2-1 TRBV6-1 TGTGCCAGCAGTGAAGCCTTGAGGGACAGGCGCTACAATGAGCAGTTCTTC CASSEALRDRRYNEQFF
TRBD1 - TRBJ1-5 TRBV28 TGTGCCAGCAGCCTAAGCCTAGACAGGGGGATCAATCAGCCCCAGCATTTT CASSLSLDRGINQPQHF
TRBD1 - TRBJ2-4 TRBV6-4 TGTGCCAGCAGTGATACAGGGGATCTAGACATTCAGTACTTC CASSDTGDLDIQYF
- - TRBJ1-2 TRBV7-2 TGTGCCAGCAGCTTAGTCGGCGGGGATTCCGTCTTCAGCTATGGCTACACCTTC CASSLVGGDSVFSYGYTF
- - TRBJ2-7 TRBV5-6 TGTGCCAGCAGCCGCTCCTACGAGCAGTACTTC CASSRSYEQYF
TRBD1 - TRBJ1-2 TRBV5-6 TGTGCCAGCAGCTCCGGCTTGTGGGACAGGGGTAACTATGGCTACACCTTC CASSSGLWDRGNYGYTF
- once TRBJ2-1 TRBV2 TGTGCCAGCAGTGAAAATTCGAGGATCATCAATGAGCAGTTCTTC CASSENSRIINEQFF
- - TRBJ2-5 TRBV11-2 TGTGCCAGCAGCTTTGGTTTCCAGGAGACCCAGTACTTC CASSFGFQETQYF
- - TRBJ1-1 TRBV6-6 TGTGCCAGCCAAGGGGGTGAAGCTTTCTTT CASQGGEAFF
TRBD1 - TRBJ1-2 TRBV29-1 TGCAGCGTTGAAGTACAGGGGGCGCCTGGCTACACCTTC CSVEVQGAPGYTF
TRBD1 - TRBJ2-7 TRBV14 TGTGCCAGCAGCCCACCGGGACAGGGCTACGAGCAGTACTTC CASSPPGQGYEQYF